This T cell receptor (beta chain) was retrieved from a study of blood T cell repertoires in COVID-19. Study information: Some COVID-19 samples were acute and others convalescent; all came from the United States, Italy and Spain.

The ends were cut back, 3 bases at V and 4 bases at J, with 14 bases in the middle. Germline V CDR1 and CDR2: SQVTM, ANQGSEA. The CDR3 is 14 amino acids. Per the original methods: Nucleated cell number was recorded as an estimate derived from reference gene primer amplification. The repertoire was sequenced with immunoSEQ multiplex PCR; TCRdb's copy has only in-frame clones and lacks some. That table supplies the V and J calls and clone size; D and trimming were determined from the DNA. The sample yields 100,000 or so clones, around 90% seen once. The sample was peripheral blood. The TCR originated in a human donor in a cohort sampled during active COVID-19. The chain couples TRBV29-1 to TRBJ2-3; D is uncertain. CDR3 nucleotide sequence: TGCAGCGTTGACCGAGACCAGAGCGCAGATACGCAGTATTTT. Translation: CSVDRDQSADTQYF.